This T cell receptor (beta chain) was identified in a study of patients and donors after allogeneic stem cell transplantation. TCRdb itself ran the RT-PCR reads through MiXCR, one entry per CDR3 protein. The sample holds approximately 200,000 distinct CDR3 sequences, roughly two fifths seen once. CDR1 SGHTS and CDR2 YDEGEE come from the germline V gene. After removal of 2 bases from V and 7 bases from J, the junction contained 3 bases not matched to a gene. CDR3 length: 15 amino acids. The sequencing input was blood, either unsorted or a sorted T cell fraction (not recorded which). This TCR was sampled from a human donor who was either an allogeneic HSCT recipient or a stem cell or donor lymphocyte infusion donor (not recorded which). It is not recorded whose cells these are; they may come from a transplant donor. The rearrangement links TRBV5-8 to TRBJ2-1, with 13 bases aligning to TRBD2. CDR3 residues: CASSLPGLAGNEQFF. For the CDR3, the DNA is TGTGCCAGCAGCTTACCGGGACTAGCGGGAAATGAGCAGTTCTTC. Looking up the rest from reference TRBV5-8 and TRBJ2-1 gives the full variable domain: EAGVTQSPTHLIKTRGQQATLRCSPISGHTSVYWYQQALGLGLQFLLWYDEGEERNRGNFPPRFSGRQFPNYSSELNVNALELEDSALYLCASSLPGLAGNEQFFGPGTRLTVL.